A single sample is the source of the 25 T cell receptor beta chains below, sequenced in a study of blood T cell repertoires in COVID-19. Profiled with immunoSEQ multiplex PCR; TCRdb holds only in-frame clones, not every one. The data contain a few hundred thousand clones, about 86% of them singletons. The sequencing sample was made of PBMCs or T cells enriched from blood (not recorded which). The receptors were sampled from a woman between 40 and 50 years old with acute COVID-19.

Turning to this clone: This same CDR3 is encoded by further DNA sequences in the sample. The chain carries TRBV5-1 and TRBJ1-5; a weak D match, TRBD1 (5 bases). In germline, CDR1 is SGHRS, CDR2 YFSETQ. This CDR3 has 15 residues. V lost 0 bases, J lost 1 base, and 8 bases lay in between. The CDR3 DNA follows: TGCGCCAGCAGCTTGGGGGACTCGAGCAATCAGCCCCAGCATTTT. Residues: CASSLGDSSNQPQHF.

The rearrangement uses TRBV19 and TRBJ1-5; a weak D match, TRBD1 (6 bases). In germline, CDR1 is LNHDA, CDR2 SQIVND (reference sequence). This CDR3 is 16 amino acids long. V shed 6 bases and J shed 0 bases, with 15 bases lying between them. CDR3 bases: TGTGCCAGTAGAGGGAGGGGGGGGTATAGCAATCAGCCCCAGCATTTT. Translated, it gives CASRGRGGYSNQPQHF. The full variable domain, rest sourced from reference TRBV19 and TRBJ1-5, is DGGITQSPKYLFRKEGQNVTLSCEQNLNHDAMYWYRQDPGQGLRLIYYSQIVNDFQKGDIAEGYSVSREKKESFPLTVTSAQKNPTAFYLCASRGRGGYSNQPQHFGDGTRLSIL.

This clone was detected only a few times. The rearrangement uses TRBV2 and TRBJ2-7; 8 positions agree with TRBD1. There are 16 residues in the CDR3. V was clipped by 6 bases and J by 6 bases; unmatched bases: 16. CDR1 and CDR2 (germline): SNHLY, FYNNEI. CDR3 amino acids: CASSADRGLSSGEQYF. The CDR3 nucleotides read TGTGCCAGCAGCGCCGACAGGGGTCTTAGTTCAGGCGAGCAGTACTTC.

J is TRBJ1-6 and V is TRBV7-8, with D unresolved. CDR3 length equals 16 residues. CDR1 is SGHVS, CDR2 FQNEAQ, per germline. V lost 6 bases, J lost 7 bases, and 19 bases lay in between. CDR3: CASSHQPGPLNSPLHF. The CDR3 coding sequence is TGTGCCAGCAGTCACCAACCGGGTCCTTTGAATTCACCCCTCCACTTT. Full variable domain (remainder filled in from reference TRBV7-8 and TRBJ1-6): GAGVSQSPRYKVAKRGQDVALRCDPISGHVSLFWYQQALGQGPEFLTYFQNEAQLDKSGLPSDRFFAERPEGSVSTLKIQRTQQEDSAVYLCASSHQPGPLNSPLHFGNGTRLTVT.

This chain uses TRBV6-5 with TRBJ2-1; D gene uncertain. Germline V CDR1 and CDR2: MNHEY, SVGAGI. The CDR3 is 13 residues long. V gave up 4 bases and J gave up 4 bases, with 8 bases separating them. The CDR3: CASSWATYNEQFF. CDR3 in DNA: TGTGCCAGCAGTTGGGCTACGTACAATGAGCAGTTCTTC.

This rearrangement joins TRBV7-3 to TRBJ2-1, with 12 bases aligning to TRBD2. CDR3 size: 16 residues. In germline, CDR1 is SGHTA, CDR2 FQGTGA. The junction had 9 bases not matched to a gene; V was cut back by 5 bases and J by 7 bases. The CDR3 DNA reads as TGTGCCAGCAGCCCAAAACTAGCGGGAGGTGTTAATGAGCAGTTCTTC. Translation gives CASSPKLAGGVNEQFF.

The chain joins TRBV6-6 to TRBJ2-2; tentative D call: TRBD2 (5 bases). The V gene's germline CDR1 is MNHNY and CDR2 SVGAGI (reference sequence). The CDR3 spans 16 residues. V was cut by 2 bases and J by 4 bases, with 14 bases left in between. The CDR3 loop reads CASSYPRKRSTGELFF. DNA for the CDR3: TGTGCCAGCAGTTACCCTCGTAAGCGGAGCACCGGGGAGCTGTTTTTT.

The chain recombines TRBV24-1 with TRBJ2-6; TRBD1 might be the D (6 bases). The CDR3 has 16 amino acids. V dropped 1 base and J dropped 2 bases, with 8 bases sitting between them. From germline, CDR1 is KGHDR and CDR2 SFDVKD. The CDR3: CATSDLQGPGANVLTF. In nucleotides, the CDR3 is TGTGCCACCAGTGATTTACAGGGCCCTGGGGCCAACGTCCTGACTTTC.

The chain recombines TRBV28 with TRBJ1-5; the D is unclear. This CDR3 is built from 10 residues. Trimming shortened V by 10 bases and J by 11 bases, and 12 bases separated the two germline ends. CDR1 and CDR2 (germline): MDHEN, SYDVKM. The CDR3 reads CATFWGAQHF. In nucleotides, the CDR3 is TGTGCCACCTTCTGGGGAGCCCAGCATTTT.

This clone has a count of ten or more. Other DNA sequences in this sample translate to the same CDR3. The chain joins TRBV5-1 to TRBJ2-3; 9 nucleotides agree with TRBD2. The CDR3 has 14 amino acids. Per germline, CDR1 SGHRS and CDR2 YFSETQ. Trimming removed 4 bases from V and 3 bases from J; junction bases left unmatched: 3. The CDR3 spells CASSPGLATDTQYF. CDR3 nucleotide sequence: TGCGCCAGCAGCCCTGGACTAGCGACAGATACGCAGTATTTT.

This clone was seen only a few times. The chain has TRBV6-2 or TRBV6-3 and TRBJ2-5; TRBD2 aligns across 7 bases. The CDR3 has 12 residues. CDR1 is MNHEY and CDR2 is SVGEGT in the germline V gene. Losses at the gene ends were 8 bases for V and 7 bases for J; bases not matched to a gene: 7. CDR3 DNA sequence: TGTGCCAGCTGTTCATCGGGGGGGACCCAGTACTTC. Protein: CASCSSGGTQYF.

On this clone: The junction departs from germline at one end; a sequencing error may be responsible. The chain carries TRBV12-5 and TRBJ2-1, with TRBD1 matching over 7 bases. This CDR3 spans 13 amino acids. Germline V gives CDR1 LGHNT, CDR2 FRNRAP. This chain's CDR3 is CASGSPSGTEQFF. The CDR3 coding sequence is TGTGCTAGTGGTTCTCCGTCCGGGACAGAGCAATTCTTC.

The chain recombines TRBV6-5 with TRBJ2-7, with a tentative D call TRBD2 (6 bases). Germline V lookup: CDR1 MNHEY, CDR2 SVGAGI. V shed 0 bases and J shed 0 bases, with 12 bases lying between them. The CDR3 runs 16 residues. CDR3 nucleotide sequence: TGTGCCAGCAGTTACTCGCGGGGTGGGAGCTCCTACGAGCAGTACTTC. It codes for CASSYSRGGSSYEQYF.

V usage is TRBV6-5 and J usage is TRBJ2-7; D is unclear. V lost 6 bases to trimming and J lost 6 bases, with 9 bases between them. Per the germline V gene, CDR1 is MNHEY and CDR2 is SVGAGI. CDR3 size: 11 residues. CDR3 sequence reads: CASRSAGEQYF. Here the CDR3 DNA reads TGTGCCAGCAGATCGGCAGGCGAGCAGTACTTC.

This chain joins TRBV6-5 and TRBJ1-3; D gene ambiguous. The CDR3 length is 13 residues. Germline V gene sequence: CDR1 MNHEY, CDR2 SVGAGI. Trimming cost V 2 bases and J 3 bases, with 5 bases left between them. The CDR3 nucleotides read TGTGCCAGCAGTTACCTCGGTGGAAACACCATATATTTT. This encodes CASSYLGGNTIYF.

The rearrangement joins TRBV28 to TRBJ1-5; TRBD1 aligns across 7 bases. CDR3 length: 15 residues. The V gene end was trimmed by 10 bases and the J gene end by 0 bases; junction bases not matched to a gene: 9. The germline CDR1 and CDR2 sequences are MDHEN and SYDVKM. The CDR3 DNA reads TGTGCCACCAGACAGGGCAGAAATAGCAATCAGCCCCAGCATTTT. This translates into CATRQGRNSNQPQHF.

This chain links TRBV7-9 with TRBJ2-1; 7 nucleotides align to TRBD1. This CDR3 region has 15 residues. Germline CDR1 reads SEHNR; CDR2 reads FQNEAQ (reference sequence). The trim removed 1 base at V and 1 base at J, leaving 1 base unmatched. In nucleotides, the CDR3 is TGTGCCAGCAGCTTAGGACAGGGATCCTACAATGAGCAGTTCTTC. Translation: CASSLGQGSYNEQFF. Full variable domain (rest looked up from reference TRBV7-9 and TRBJ2-1): DTGVSQNPRHKITKRGQNVTFRCDPISEHNRLYWYRQTLGQGPEFLTYFQNEAQLEKSRLLSDRFSAERPKGSFSTLEIQRTEQGDSAMYLCASSLGQGSYNEQFFGPGTRLTVL.

V usage is TRBV7-9 and J usage is TRBJ2-1, with 7 bases that match TRBD2. The ends lost 3 bases at V and 5 bases at J; junction bases unmatched: 16. CDR3 length equals 18 residues. Germline assignment: CDR1 SEHNR and CDR2 FQNEAQ (reference sequence). CDR3: CASSLKRSSGTNDNEQFF. The CDR3 DNA sequence: TGTGCCAGCAGCTTGAAGAGATCTAGCGGAACGAACGACAATGAGCAGTTCTTC.

The sample holds one count of this clone. The chain carries TRBV18 and TRBJ2-5, with 14 bases aligning to TRBD2. The J segment lost 4 bases and the V segment lost 0 bases, leaving 7 bases of the junction unmatched. Germline-derived CDR1 and CDR2 are KGHSH and LQKENI. The CDR3 runs to 18 residues. CDR3 nucleotide sequence: TGTGCCAGCTCACCACCCGGACTAGCGGGAGGAGGAGGAGAGACCCAGTACTTC. It translates to CASSPPGLAGGGGETQYF. Full variable domain (outside the CDR3, taken from reference TRBV18 and TRBJ2-5): NAGVMQNPRHLVRRRGQEARLRCSPMKGHSHVYWYRQLPEEGLKFMVYLQKENIIDESGMPKERFSAEFPKEGPSILRIQQVVRGDSAAYFCASSPPGLAGGGGETQYFGPGTRLLVL.

The chain is built from TRBV29-1 and TRBJ2-5, with D possibly being TRBD2 (7 bases). This CDR3 region has 12 residues. The V gene's germline CDR1 is SQVTM and CDR2 ANQGSEA. The germline V and J ends were trimmed by 4 bases and 7 bases, with 13 bases remaining between them. CDR3 DNA: TGCAGCGTTGTTGCGGGGGCTGGGACCCAGTACTTC. Translated: CSVVAGAGTQYF. Combining the CDR3 with reference TRBV29-1 and TRBJ2-5 gives the whole variable domain SAVISQKPSRDICQRGTSLTIQCQVDSQVTMMFWYRQQPGQSLTLIATANQGSEATYESGFVIDKFPISRPNLTFSTLTVSNMSPEDSSIYLCSVVAGAGTQYFGPGTRLLVL.

The chain combines TRBV7-3 with TRBJ2-3; TRBD2 matches at 9 bases. Germline trimming cut 5 bases from V and 4 bases from J; bases unmatched to any gene: 10. The CDR3 has 16 amino acids. Germline values: CDR1 SGHTA, CDR2 FQGTGA. In nucleotides, the CDR3 is TGTGCCAGCAGCCCAGGCTCGGGACTAGCTCCAGATACGCAGTATTTT. Its protein is CASSPGSGLAPDTQYF. The whole variable domain, filled in from reference TRBV7-3 and TRBJ2-3, reads GAGVSQTPSNKVTEKGKYVELRCDPISGHTALYWYRQSLGQGPEFLIYFQGTGAADDSGLPNDRFFAVRPEGSVSTLKIQRTERGDSAVYLCASSPGSGLAPDTQYFGPGTRLTVL.

The rearrangement joins TRBV6-5 to TRBJ2-7, with 10 bases identical to TRBD2. The CDR3 is made up of 14 amino acids. The V segment lost 7 bases and the J segment 5 bases; nucleotides outside the gene matches: 8. Germline V gives CDR1 MNHEY, CDR2 SVGAGI. The CDR3 sequence: CASKASGRFHEQYF. The CDR3 nucleotides read TGTGCCAGCAAGGCTAGCGGGAGATTCCACGAGCAGTACTTC.

In its sample, this clone was seen a few times. This rearrangement joins TRBV7-8 to TRBJ2-2; the D is unclear. Trimming stripped 3 bases from V and 0 bases from J, with 8 bases between. Looked up from germline, CDR1 is SGHVS and CDR2 is FQNEAQ. The CDR3 is made up of 15 amino acids. The CDR3 loop reads CASSFGATNTGELFF. CDR3 in DNA: TGTGCCAGCAGCTTCGGAGCAACGAACACCGGGGAGCTGTTTTTT.

This clone was recorded once. J is TRBJ1-1 and V is TRBV28; D is ambiguous. Trimming took 5 bases from V and 6 from J, leaving 7 bases between them. Germline V gives CDR1 MDHEN, CDR2 SYDVKM. The length of the CDR3 is 11 residues. For the CDR3, the DNA is TGTGCCAGCAGTCGTATGTCTGAAGCTTTCTTT. This translates into CASSRMSEAFF. The full variable domain, its missing parts supplied by reference TRBV28 and TRBJ1-1, is DVKVTQSSRYLVKRTGEKVFLECVQDMDHENMFWYRQDPGLGLRLIYFSYDVKMKEKGDIPEGYSVSREKKERFSLILESASTNQTSMYLCASSRMSEAFFGQGTRLTVV.

The V gene is TRBV12-5, the J gene TRBJ2-5; D unresolved. The CDR3 is made up of 12 amino acids. The germline CDR1 and CDR2 sequences are LGHNT and FRNRAP. Trimming pared 5 bases from V and 5 bases from J, leaving 9 bases between. The CDR3 nucleotides read TGTGCTAGTGGTCCTTCGCGGGAGACCCAGTACTTC. It encodes CASGPSRETQYF.